The count of the clone carrying this TCR beta chain is one. This entry comes from a study of OX40 agonist ivuxolimab in advanced cancers. Data came from immunoSEQ multiplex PCR; TCRdb stores just in-frame clones and leaves some out. Here the sample spans about 45,000 clones, around 82% being singletons. This CDR3 comprises 15 residues. V was pared by 4 bases and J by 9 bases, with 8 bases of the junction left unmatched. Germline V gene data show CDR1 as SGHRS and CDR2 as YFSETQ. V is TRBV5-1 and J is TRBJ2-1; TRBD2 agrees at 12 bases. The input for sequencing was CD4+ or CD8+ T cells sorted from blood, taken in a trial of the OX40 agonist ivuxolimab. The TCR originated in an adult with an advanced solid tumor such as melanoma, head and neck, liver or kidney cancer. The CDR3: CASSHELAGGGEQFF. As DNA, the CDR3 is TGCGCCAGCAGCCACGAACTAGCGGGGGGAGGTGAGCAGTTCTTC.